This T cell receptor (beta chain) was identified in a study of blood T cells in healthy people across ages. CDR3 length: 20 residues. V shed 0 bases and J 5 bases; nucleotides not matched to a gene: 21. The V gene's germline CDR1 is SGHRS and CDR2 YFSETQ. Sample-barcoded 5' priming and a J-beta primer mix drove a second PCR of roughly 7 to 11 cycles. TCRdb analysed the 5' RACE reads with MiXCR anew, one entry per CDR3 protein. The table lists just under 750,000 distinct CDR3 sequences, about a fifth of them singletons. The sequencing sample was made of blood. This sequence joins TRBV5-1 and TRBJ2-5, with 8 bases fitting TRBD1. The source of this sequence is a man between 70 and 80 years old in good health. DNA of the CDR3: TGCGCCAGCAGCTTGGAGGAGAGGACAGGGACATTCTCTTATTGGGAGACCCAGTACTTC. The encoded protein is CASSLEERTGTFSYWETQYF. Supplemented by reference TRBV5-1 and TRBJ2-5, the full variable domain reads KAGVTQTPRYLIKTRGQQVTLSCSPISGHRSVSWYQQTPGQGLQFLFEYFSETQRNKGNFPGRFSGRQFSNSRSEMNVSTLELGDSALYLCASSLEERTGTFSYWETQYFGPGTRLLVL.